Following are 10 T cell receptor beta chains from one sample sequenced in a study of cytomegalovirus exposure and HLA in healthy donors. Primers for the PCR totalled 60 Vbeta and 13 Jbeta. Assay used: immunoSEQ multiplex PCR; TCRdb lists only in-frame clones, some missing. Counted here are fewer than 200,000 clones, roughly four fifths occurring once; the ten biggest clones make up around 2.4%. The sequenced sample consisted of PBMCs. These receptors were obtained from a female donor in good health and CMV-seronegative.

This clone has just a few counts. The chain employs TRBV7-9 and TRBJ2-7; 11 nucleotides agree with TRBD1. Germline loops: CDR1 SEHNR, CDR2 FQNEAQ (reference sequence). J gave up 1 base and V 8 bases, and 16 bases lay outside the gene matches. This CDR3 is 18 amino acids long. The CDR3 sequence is CASGSSGQGAWGSYEQYF. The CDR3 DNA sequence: TGTGCCAGCGGCTCCTCTGGACAGGGGGCGTGGGGATCCTACGAGCAGTACTTC.

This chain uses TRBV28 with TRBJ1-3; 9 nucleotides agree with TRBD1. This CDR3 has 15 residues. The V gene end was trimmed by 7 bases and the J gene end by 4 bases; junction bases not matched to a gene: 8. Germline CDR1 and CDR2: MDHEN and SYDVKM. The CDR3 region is CASNPGQGPGNTIYF. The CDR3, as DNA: TGTGCCAGCAACCCCGGACAGGGGCCAGGAAACACCATATATTTT.

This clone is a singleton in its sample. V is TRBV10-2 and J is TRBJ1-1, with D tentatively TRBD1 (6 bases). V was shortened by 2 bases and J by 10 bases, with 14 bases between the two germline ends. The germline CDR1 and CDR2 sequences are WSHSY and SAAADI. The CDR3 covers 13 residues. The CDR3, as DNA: TGCGCCAGCAGTGAGAGTAGTCGGACAGTAGCTTTCTTT. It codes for CASSESSRTVAFF.

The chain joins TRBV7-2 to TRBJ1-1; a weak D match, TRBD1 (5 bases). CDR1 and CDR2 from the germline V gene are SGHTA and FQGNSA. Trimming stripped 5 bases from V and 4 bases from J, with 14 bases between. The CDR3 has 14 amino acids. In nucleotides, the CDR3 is TGTGCCAGCAGCCAACAGCAGGGTGGCACTGAAGCTTTCTTT. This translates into CASSQQQGGTEAFF.

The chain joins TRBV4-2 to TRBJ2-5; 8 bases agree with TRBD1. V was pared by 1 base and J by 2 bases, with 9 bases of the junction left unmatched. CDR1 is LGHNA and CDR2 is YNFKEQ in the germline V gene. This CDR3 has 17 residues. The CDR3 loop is CASSQGGATGGQETQYF. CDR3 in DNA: TGTGCCAGCAGCCAAGGAGGGGCCACAGGGGGACAAGAGACCCAGTACTTC.

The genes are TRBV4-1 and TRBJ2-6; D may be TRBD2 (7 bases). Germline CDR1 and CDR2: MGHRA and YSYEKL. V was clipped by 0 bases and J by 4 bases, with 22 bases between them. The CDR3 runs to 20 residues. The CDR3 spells CASSQDGGDTSQGGANVLTF. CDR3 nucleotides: TGCGCCAGCAGCCAAGATGGGGGGGACACATCCCAGGGGGGGGCCAACGTCCTGACTTTC.

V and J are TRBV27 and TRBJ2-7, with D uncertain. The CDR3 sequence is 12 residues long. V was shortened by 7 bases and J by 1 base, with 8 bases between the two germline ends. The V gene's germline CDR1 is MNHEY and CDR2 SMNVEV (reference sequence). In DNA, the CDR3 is TGTGCCAGCATGGGCAGATCCTACGAGCAGTACTTC. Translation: CASMGRSYEQYF.

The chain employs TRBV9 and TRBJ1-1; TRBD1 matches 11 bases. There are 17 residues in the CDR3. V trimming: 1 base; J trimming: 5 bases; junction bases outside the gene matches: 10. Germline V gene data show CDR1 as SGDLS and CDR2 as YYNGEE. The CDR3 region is CASSVRDRGLRGTEAFF. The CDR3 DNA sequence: TGTGCCAGCAGCGTAAGGGACAGGGGGTTGAGAGGGACTGAAGCTTTCTTT.

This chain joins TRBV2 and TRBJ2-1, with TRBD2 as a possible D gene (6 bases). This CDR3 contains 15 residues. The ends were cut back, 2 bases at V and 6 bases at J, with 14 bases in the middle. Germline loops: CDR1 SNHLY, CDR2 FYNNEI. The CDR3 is CASSEQRVRTNEQFF. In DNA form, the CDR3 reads TGTGCCAGCAGTGAACAGCGGGTAAGGACCAATGAGCAGTTCTTC.

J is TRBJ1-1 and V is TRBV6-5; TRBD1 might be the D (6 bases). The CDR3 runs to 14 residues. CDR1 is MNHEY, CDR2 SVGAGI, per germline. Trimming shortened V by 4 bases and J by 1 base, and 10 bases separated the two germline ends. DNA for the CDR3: TGTGCCAGCAGTTCCGGACAGCCGAACACTGAAGCTTTCTTT. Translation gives CASSSGQPNTEAFF.